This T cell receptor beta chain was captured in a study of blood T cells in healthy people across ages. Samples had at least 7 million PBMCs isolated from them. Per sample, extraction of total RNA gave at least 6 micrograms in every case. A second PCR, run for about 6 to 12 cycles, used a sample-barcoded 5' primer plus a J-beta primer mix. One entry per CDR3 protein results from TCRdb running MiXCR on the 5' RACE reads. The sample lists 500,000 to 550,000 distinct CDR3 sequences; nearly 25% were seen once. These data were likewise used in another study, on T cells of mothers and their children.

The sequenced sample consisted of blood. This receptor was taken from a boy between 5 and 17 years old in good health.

The CDR3 nucleotides read TGTGCCAGCAAGGGACTCATCGAGACCCAGTACTTC. Protein: CASKGLIETQYF. The chain combines TRBV2 with TRBJ2-5, with D possibly TRBD2 on 6 matching bases. Germline V gives CDR1 SNHLY, CDR2 FYNNEI. This CDR3 spans 12 amino acids. The V gene lost 7 bases and the J gene lost 5 bases, with 11 bases spanning the gap.